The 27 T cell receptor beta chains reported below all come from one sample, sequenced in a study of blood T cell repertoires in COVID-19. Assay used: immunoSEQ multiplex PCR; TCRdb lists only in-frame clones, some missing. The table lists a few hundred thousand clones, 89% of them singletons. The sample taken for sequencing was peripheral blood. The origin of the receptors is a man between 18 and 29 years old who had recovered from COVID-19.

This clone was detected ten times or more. For the CDR3, the DNA is TGTGCCAGCAGTCAGGGCGGGGGTTATGGGCAGTACTTC. It is translated as CASSQGGGYGQYF. The rearrangement joins TRBV5-6 to TRBJ2-7, with 7 bases that match TRBD2. This CDR3 is 13 amino acids long. Germline loops: CDR1 SGHDT, CDR2 YYEEEE. Trimming cost V 5 bases and J 9 bases; bases outside gene matches: 11.

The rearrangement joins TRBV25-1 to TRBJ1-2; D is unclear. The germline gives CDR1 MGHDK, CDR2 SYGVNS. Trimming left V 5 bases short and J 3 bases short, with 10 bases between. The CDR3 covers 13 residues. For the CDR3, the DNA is TGTGCCAGCAGTTCCGACACCGACTATGGCTACACCTTC. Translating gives CASSSDTDYGYTF.

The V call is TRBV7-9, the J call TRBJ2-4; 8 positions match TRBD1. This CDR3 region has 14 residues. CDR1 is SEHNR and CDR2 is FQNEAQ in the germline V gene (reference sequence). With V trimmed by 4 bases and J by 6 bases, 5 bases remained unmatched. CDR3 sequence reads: CASSSPGGRNIQYF. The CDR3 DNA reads TGTGCCAGCAGCTCGCCAGGGGGCAGAAACATTCAGTACTTC.

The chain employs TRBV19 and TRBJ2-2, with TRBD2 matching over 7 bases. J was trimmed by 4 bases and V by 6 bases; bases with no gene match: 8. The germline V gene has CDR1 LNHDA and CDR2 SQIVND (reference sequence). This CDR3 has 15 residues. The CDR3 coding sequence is TGTGCCAGTAGGTCCTTGCGGGAGCTCACCGGGGAGCTGTTTTTT. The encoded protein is CASRSLRELTGELFF. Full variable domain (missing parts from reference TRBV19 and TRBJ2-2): DGGITQSPKYLFRKEGQNVTLSCEQNLNHDAMYWYRQDPGQGLRLIYYSQIVNDFQKGDIAEGYSVSREKKESFPLTVTSAQKNPTAFYLCASRSLRELTGELFFGEGSRLTVL.

CDR3 loop: CASSYISGAPYEQYF. CDR3 sequence (DNA): TGCGCCAGCAGCTATATTAGCGGGGCTCCCTACGAGCAGTACTTC. This chain uses TRBV5-1 with TRBJ2-7; 8 bases are a match to TRBD2. The CDR3 runs to 15 residues. CDR1 SGHRS and CDR2 YFSETQ come from the germline V gene. V lost 3 bases and J lost 2; bases outside the gene matches: 7.

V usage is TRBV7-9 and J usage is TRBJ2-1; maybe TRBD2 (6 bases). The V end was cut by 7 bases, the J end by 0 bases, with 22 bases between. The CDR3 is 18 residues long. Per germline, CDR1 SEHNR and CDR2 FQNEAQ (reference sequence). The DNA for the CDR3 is TGTGCCAGCACCTCGTCGCTAGCGACTTTCCGCTCCTACAATGAGCAGTTCTTC. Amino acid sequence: CASTSSLATFRSYNEQFF.

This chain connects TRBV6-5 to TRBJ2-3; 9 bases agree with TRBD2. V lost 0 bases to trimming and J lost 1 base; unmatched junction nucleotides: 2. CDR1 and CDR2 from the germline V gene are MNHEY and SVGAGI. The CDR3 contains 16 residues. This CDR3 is CASSYSPSGGTDTQYF. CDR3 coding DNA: TGTGCCAGCAGTTACTCTCCTAGCGGGGGCACAGATACGCAGTATTTT.

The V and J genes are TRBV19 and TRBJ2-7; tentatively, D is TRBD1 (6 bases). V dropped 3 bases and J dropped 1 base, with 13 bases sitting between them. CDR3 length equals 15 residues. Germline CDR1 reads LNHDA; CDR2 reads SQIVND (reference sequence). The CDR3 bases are TGTGCCAGTAGTATTCTCTGGGACACTTCCTACGAGCAGTACTTC. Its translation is CASSILWDTSYEQYF.

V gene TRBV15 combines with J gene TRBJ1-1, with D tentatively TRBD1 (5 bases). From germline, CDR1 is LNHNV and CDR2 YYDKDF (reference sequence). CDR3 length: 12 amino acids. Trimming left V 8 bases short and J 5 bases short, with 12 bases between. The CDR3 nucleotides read TGTGCCACCGGGAGGGGTGTTACTGAAGCTTTCTTT. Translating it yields CATGRGVTEAFF.

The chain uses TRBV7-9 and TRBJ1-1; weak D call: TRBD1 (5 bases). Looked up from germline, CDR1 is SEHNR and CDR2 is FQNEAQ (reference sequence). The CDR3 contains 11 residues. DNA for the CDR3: TGTCTGGGGCAGGGTTTCACTGAAGCTTTCTTT. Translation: CLGQGFTEAFF.

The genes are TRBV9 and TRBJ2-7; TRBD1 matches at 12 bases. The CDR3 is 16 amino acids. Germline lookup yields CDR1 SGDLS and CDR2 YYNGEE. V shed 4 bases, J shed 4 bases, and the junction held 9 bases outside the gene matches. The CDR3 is CASSPPRGQGAYEQYF. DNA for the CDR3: TGTGCCAGCAGCCCACCTCGGGGACAGGGGGCGTACGAGCAGTACTTC.

The CDR3 spells CASNYREGEQYF. As DNA, the CDR3 is TGTGCCAGCAACTATAGAGAGGGAGAGCAGTACTTC. The V and J genes are TRBV12-3 or TRBV12-4 and TRBJ2-7; a possible D gene is TRBD2 (5 bases). This CDR3 spans 12 amino acids. Trimming took 7 bases from V and 7 from J, leaving 14 bases between them.

CDR3 bases: TGTGCCAGCAGTGTGACGGGCGAGCAGTACTTC. Translating gives CASSVTGEQYF. The V gene is TRBV2, the J gene TRBJ2-7; D is undetermined. V was cut by 4 bases and J by 6 bases, with 7 bases left in between. Per germline, CDR1 SNHLY and CDR2 FYNNEI. This CDR3 is built from 11 residues.

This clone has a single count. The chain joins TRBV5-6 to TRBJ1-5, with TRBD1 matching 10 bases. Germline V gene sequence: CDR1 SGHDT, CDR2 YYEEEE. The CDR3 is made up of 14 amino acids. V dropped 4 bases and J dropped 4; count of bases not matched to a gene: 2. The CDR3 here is CASSKGQGNQPQHF. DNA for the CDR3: TGTGCCAGCAGCAAGGGACAGGGGAATCAGCCCCAGCATTTT.

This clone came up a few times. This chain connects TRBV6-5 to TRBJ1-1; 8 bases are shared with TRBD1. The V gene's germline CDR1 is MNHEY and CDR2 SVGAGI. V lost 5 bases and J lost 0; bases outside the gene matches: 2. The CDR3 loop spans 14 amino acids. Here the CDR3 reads CASSRDRMNTEAFF. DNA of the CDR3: TGTGCCAGCAGTCGGGACAGGATGAACACTGAAGCTTTCTTT.

Here the CDR3 reads CASTPGGTSGRVGSYNEQFF. For the CDR3, the DNA is TGTGCCAGCACTCCTGGAGGGACTAGCGGGAGGGTTGGGTCCTACAATGAGCAGTTCTTC. The chain joins TRBV21-1 to TRBJ2-1; the D segment call TRBD2 is taken from the table without a DNA check. TRBV21-1 is described as a pseudogene. There are 20 residues in the CDR3.

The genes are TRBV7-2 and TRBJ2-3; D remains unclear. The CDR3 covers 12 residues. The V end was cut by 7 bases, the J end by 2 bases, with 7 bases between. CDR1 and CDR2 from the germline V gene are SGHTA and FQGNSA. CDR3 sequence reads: CASTQHTDTQYF. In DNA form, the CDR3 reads TGTGCCAGCACCCAACACACAGATACGCAGTATTTT. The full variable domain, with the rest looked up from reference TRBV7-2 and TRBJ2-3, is GAGVSQSPSNKVTEKGKDVELRCDPISGHTALYWYRQSLGQGLEFLIYFQGNSAPDKSGLPSDRFSAERTGGSVSTLTIQRTQQEDSAVYLCASTQHTDTQYFGPGTRLTVL.

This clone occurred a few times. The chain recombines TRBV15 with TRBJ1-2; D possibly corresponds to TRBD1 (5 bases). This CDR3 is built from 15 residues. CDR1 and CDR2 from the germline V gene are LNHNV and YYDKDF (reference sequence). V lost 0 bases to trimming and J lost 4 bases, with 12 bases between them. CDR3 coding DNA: TGTGCCACCAGCAGAGATTCCCAGGGCGCCTATGGCTACACCTTC. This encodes CATSRDSQGAYGYTF.

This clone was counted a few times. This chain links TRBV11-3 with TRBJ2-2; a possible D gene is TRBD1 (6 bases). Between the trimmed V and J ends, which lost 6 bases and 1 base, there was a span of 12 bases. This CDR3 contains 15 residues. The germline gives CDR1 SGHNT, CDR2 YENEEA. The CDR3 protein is CASSLRGKNTGELFF. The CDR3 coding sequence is TGTGCCAGCAGTCTCAGGGGCAAGAACACCGGGGAGCTGTTTTTT.

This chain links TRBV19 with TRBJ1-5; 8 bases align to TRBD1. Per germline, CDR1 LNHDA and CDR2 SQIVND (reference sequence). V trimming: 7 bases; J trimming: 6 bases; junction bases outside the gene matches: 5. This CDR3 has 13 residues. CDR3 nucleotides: TGTGCCAGTAAGGACAGGGAGGTTCAGCCCCAGCATTTT. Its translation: CASKDREVQPQHF.

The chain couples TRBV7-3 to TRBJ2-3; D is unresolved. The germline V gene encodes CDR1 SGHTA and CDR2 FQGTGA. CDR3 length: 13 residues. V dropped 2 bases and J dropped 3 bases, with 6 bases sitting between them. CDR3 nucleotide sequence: TGTGCCAGCAGCTTAGACTTTACAGATACGCAGTATTTT. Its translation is CASSLDFTDTQYF.

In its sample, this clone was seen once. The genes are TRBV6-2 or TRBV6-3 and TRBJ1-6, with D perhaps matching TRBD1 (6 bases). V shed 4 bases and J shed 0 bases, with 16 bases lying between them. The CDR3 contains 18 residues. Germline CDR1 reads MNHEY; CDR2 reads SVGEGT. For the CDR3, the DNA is TGTGCCAGCAGTTGGGCGACAGGCGGGAGCTCCTATAATTCACCCCTCCACTTT. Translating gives CASSWATGGSSYNSPLHF.

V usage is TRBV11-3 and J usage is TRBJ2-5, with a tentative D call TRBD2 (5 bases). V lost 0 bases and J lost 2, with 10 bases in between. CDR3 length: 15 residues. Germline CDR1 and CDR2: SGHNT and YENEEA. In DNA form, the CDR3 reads TGTGCCAGCAGCTTAGAAGGACGGAGGCAAGAGACCCAGTACTTC. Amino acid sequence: CASSLEGRRQETQYF.

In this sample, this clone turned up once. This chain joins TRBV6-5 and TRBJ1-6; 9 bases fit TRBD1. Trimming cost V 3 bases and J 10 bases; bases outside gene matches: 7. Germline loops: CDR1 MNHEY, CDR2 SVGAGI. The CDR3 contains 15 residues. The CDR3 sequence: CASSYFDRGGSPLHF. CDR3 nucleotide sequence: TGTGCCAGCAGTTATTTCGACAGGGGGGGGTCACCCCTCCACTTT.

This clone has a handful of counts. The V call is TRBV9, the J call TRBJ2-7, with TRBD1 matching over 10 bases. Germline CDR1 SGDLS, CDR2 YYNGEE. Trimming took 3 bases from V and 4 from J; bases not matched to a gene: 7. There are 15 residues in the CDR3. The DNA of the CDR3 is TGTGCCAGCAGCGGCAGTAGGGACAGGGGTTACGAGCAGTACTTC. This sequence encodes CASSGSRDRGYEQYF. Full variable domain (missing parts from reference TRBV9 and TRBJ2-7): DSGVTQTPKHLITATGQRVTLRCSPRSGDLSVYWYQQSLDQGLQFLIQYYNGEERAKGNILERFSAQQFPDLHSELNLSSLELGDSALYFCASSGSRDRGYEQYFGPGTRLTVT.

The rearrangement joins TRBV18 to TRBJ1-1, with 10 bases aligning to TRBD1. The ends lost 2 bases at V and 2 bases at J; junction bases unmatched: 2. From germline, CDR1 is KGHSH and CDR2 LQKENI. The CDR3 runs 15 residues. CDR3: CASSPRDRGNTEAFF. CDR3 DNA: TGTGCCAGCTCACCAAGGGACAGGGGAAACACTGAAGCTTTCTTT. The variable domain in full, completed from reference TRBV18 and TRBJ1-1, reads NAGVMQNPRHLVRRRGQEARLRCSPMKGHSHVYWYRQLPEEGLKFMVYLQKENIIDESGMPKERFSAEFPKEGPSILRIQQVVRGDSAAYFCASSPRDRGNTEAFFGQGTRLTVV.

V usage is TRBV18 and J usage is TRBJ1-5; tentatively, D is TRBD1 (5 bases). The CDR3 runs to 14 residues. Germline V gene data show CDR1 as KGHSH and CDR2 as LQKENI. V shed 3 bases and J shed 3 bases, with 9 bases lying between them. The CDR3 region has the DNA TGTGCCAGCTCACCTACAGGCCTCAATCAGCCCCAGCATTTT. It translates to CASSPTGLNQPQHF.